This TCR beta chain stems from a study of OX40 agonist ivuxolimab in advanced cancers. In regard to this clone: What it binds is not known.

This table comes from immunoSEQ multiplex PCR, and its TCRdb copy is limited to in-frame clones, with some not included. Found here are about 93,000 clones, under 95% of them singletons; the top ten hold around 0.51%. The CDR3 contains 15 residues. The germline V gene has CDR1 SGHTA and CDR2 FQGNSA. Trimming took 5 bases from V and 4 from J; bases not matched to a gene: 7. Study outcomes and limitations: Near-lowest levels of clonal expansion characterized partial responders at 0.1-3.0 mg/kg.

Sample: CD4+ or CD8+ T cells sorted from blood, taken in a trial of the OX40 agonist ivuxolimab. The sequence was obtained from an adult with an advanced solid tumor such as melanoma, head and neck, liver or kidney cancer. V and J are TRBV7-2 and TRBJ2-2, with 7 bases identical to TRBD1. CDR3 protein: CASSQTGVGTGELFF. The CDR3 DNA is TGTGCCAGCAGCCAAACAGGGGTTGGCACCGGGGAGCTGTTTTTT.